A single sample is the source of the 24 T cell receptor beta chains below, sequenced in a study of T cells expressing NK-cell markers (dated by TCRdb to 2020 to 2022). Library prep was done by 5' RACE. The listed sequencing device is Illumina HiSeq 2000. One entry per CDR3 protein sequence results from the TCRdb reprocessing of the reads, with DNA left out. The sample table gives hundreds of thousands of distinct CDR3 sequences. Roughly 5.5% of the sample is taken by the ten largest. The sequenced material came from blood T cells: a sorted CD56 or NKG2C T cell subset, CD4+ or CD8+ T cells, or bulk PBMC T cells (not recorded which). These receptors all stem from a man aged 18-69 years in good health.

V usage is TRBV4-2 and J usage is TRBJ2-7; TCRdb's D call of TRBD2 is untestable without DNA. Per germline, CDR1 LGHNA and CDR2 YNFKEQ. The CDR3 consists of 17 residues. The CDR3 sequence: CASSLMGGTQSSYEQYF.

The chain's CDR3 is CASRDTSGGAGTQYF. The J gene is TRBJ2-5, the V gene TRBV3-1; no DNA is available, so the TRBD2 call from TCRdb remains unchecked. Germline CDR1 LGHDT, CDR2 YNNKEL (reference sequence). This CDR3 is 15 amino acids long.

This sequence joins TRBV25-1 and TRBJ2-1; TCRdb's D call, TRBD1, is unchecked because there is no DNA. The germline V gene encodes CDR1 MGHDK and CDR2 SYGVNS. The CDR3 sequence is 14 residues long. The CDR3 sequence is CASSAGGVYNEQFF.

This chain connects TRBV6-5 to TRBJ1-2; TCRdb names TRBD1, which stays unverified in the absence of DNA. Germline V gene lookup returns CDR1 MNHEY and CDR2 SVGAGI. This CDR3 region has 16 residues. The CDR3 loop reads CASSYDRVLANYGYTF.

The chain has TRBV12-3 or TRBV12-4 and TRBJ1-5; absent DNA, TCRdb's TRBD1 call cannot be checked. CDR3 length: 17 amino acids. CDR3 region: CASSDRRGGGSNQPQHF.

The gene calls are TRBV7-2 and TRBJ2-1; no DNA is available, so the TRBD2 call from TCRdb remains unchecked. The germline CDR1 and CDR2 sequences are SGHTA and FQGNSA. CDR3 length: 16 residues. CDR3 residues: CASSSTGLAVYNEQFF.

The gene calls are TRBV9 and TRBJ1-5; the D gene TCRdb calls, TRBD1, cannot be checked with no DNA. The CDR3 is made up of 14 amino acids. Germline CDR1 is SGDLS and CDR2 is YYNGEE. CDR3 in amino acids: CASSATGVGQPQHF.

The V and J genes are TRBV2 and TRBJ2-5; TCRdb calls TRBD1, which cannot be checked without DNA. CDR3 size: 15 residues. Germline lookup yields CDR1 SNHLY and CDR2 FYNNEI. CDR3 residues: CASSEGGNPLNTQYF. The complete variable domain, with remaining parts taken from reference TRBV2 and TRBJ2-5, reads EPEVTQTPSHQVTQMGQEVILRCVPISNHLYFYWYRQILGQKVEFLVSFYNNEISEKSEIFDDQFSVERPDGSNFTLKIRSTKLEDSAMYFCASSEGGNPLNTQYFGPGTRLLVL.

The V call is TRBV6-5, the J call TRBJ1-3; TCRdb gives TRBD1 as the D gene, but with no DNA this cannot be confirmed. The CDR3 runs to 15 residues. Germline CDR1 MNHEY, CDR2 SVGAGI. The CDR3 region is CASSYDRFGGNTIYF.

The CDR3 sequence: CASSYSGFSGTQYF. The chain is built from TRBV6-5 and TRBJ2-3. This CDR3 has 14 amino acids. CDR1 MNHEY and CDR2 SVGAGI come from the germline V gene.

The chain uses TRBV10-3 and TRBJ2-3; TCRdb proposes TRBD2, but this gene call is untestable without DNA. This CDR3 has 17 residues. Germline CDR1 and CDR2: ENHRY and SYGVKD. Here the CDR3 reads CAIRGWTGASSTDTQYF.

The chain links TRBV7-2 to TRBJ2-7. Germline V gene lookup returns CDR1 SGHTA and CDR2 FQGNSA. The CDR3 extends over 14 amino acids. CDR3 sequence reads: CASSLGWTGYEQYF. Together with reference TRBV7-2 and TRBJ2-7, the CDR3 gives the full variable domain: GAGVSQSPSNKVTEKGKDVELRCDPISGHTALYWYRQSLGQGLEFLIYFQGNSAPDKSGLPSDRFSAERTGGSVSTLTIQRTQQEDSAVYLCASSLGWTGYEQYFGPGTRLTVT.

The V and J genes are TRBV5-8 and TRBJ2-3. Germline-derived CDR1 and CDR2 are SGHTS and YDEGEE. The CDR3 runs to 16 residues. CDR3 residues: CASSDQVALTTDTQYF.

V and J are TRBV9 and TRBJ2-1; TCRdb lists TRBD1, though no DNA is available to test this call. The length of the CDR3 is 15 residues. Germline V CDR1 and CDR2: SGDLS, YYNGEE. CDR3 sequence: CASSVGPGGKDEQFF.

V usage is TRBV7-2 and J usage is TRBJ1-2. Germline V gene lookup returns CDR1 SGHTA and CDR2 FQGNSA. The CDR3 totals 13 residues. The CDR3 is CASSAVWGYGYTF.

CDR3 residues: CASSPSGTAYNEQFF. This chain joins TRBV6-1 and TRBJ2-1; TCRdb's D gene call, TRBD1, goes unchecked for lack of DNA. This CDR3 is 15 amino acids long. CDR1 and CDR2 (germline): MNHNS, SASEGT.

This sequence joins TRBV28 and TRBJ1-1; TCRdb's assignment of TRBD1 cannot be checked, as there is no DNA. Germline CDR1 and CDR2: MDHEN and SYDVKM. This CDR3 region has 13 residues. CDR3 in amino acids: CASSRDRVTEAFF.

This chain connects TRBV6-1 to TRBJ2-5; there is no DNA to check the TCRdb D call of TRBD2. The CDR3 totals 15 residues. Germline lookup yields CDR1 MNHNS and CDR2 SASEGT. CDR3 amino acids: CASSRGLALWETQYF.

The rearrangement links TRBV6-5 to TRBJ2-4; TCRdb proposes TRBD1, but this gene call is untestable without DNA. The length of the CDR3 is 17 residues. Germline V gene sequence: CDR1 MNHEY, CDR2 SVGAGI. The CDR3: CASSYSGWGQGKNIQYF.

The J gene is TRBJ2-7, the V gene TRBV20-1. This CDR3 is built from 14 residues. The germline CDR1 and CDR2 sequences are DFQATT and SNEGSKA (reference sequence). The CDR3 protein is CSASGWLVVHEQYF.

The chain carries TRBV7-2 and TRBJ1-6; TCRdb selects TRBD1, and the lack of DNA leaves this call unchecked. CDR3 length: 15 residues. Germline assignment: CDR1 SGHTA and CDR2 FQGNSA. Here the CDR3 reads CASSPDRGHNSPLHF.

V is TRBV12-3 or TRBV12-4 and J is TRBJ1-4; TCRdb selects TRBD1, and the lack of DNA leaves this call unchecked. The CDR3 contains 15 residues. CDR3 amino acids: CASSPFGTVNEKLFF.

V gene TRBV4-1 combines with J gene TRBJ1-2; TCRdb names TRBD1, which stays unverified in the absence of DNA. Germline loops: CDR1 MGHRA, CDR2 YSYEKL. The CDR3 extends over 14 amino acids. The CDR3 spells CASSRDRAADGYTF.

The chain links TRBV4-1 to TRBJ1-2; TCRdb designates TRBD1, a call that cannot be tested without DNA. Germline V gene data show CDR1 as MGHRA and CDR2 as YSYEKL. The CDR3 runs 13 residues. The CDR3 sequence: CASRPGLRGDYTF.